This is a list of T cell receptor beta chains from one sample in a study of cytomegalovirus exposure and HLA in healthy donors. The assay was immunoSEQ multiplex PCR, and TCRdb's table has in-frame clones only and misses some. Of a few hundred thousand clones detected, over 75% appear once; the ten largest clones hold about 0.86%. The sequencing input was PBMCs. The receptors here all came from a woman between 18 and 29 years old in good health and CMV-seronegative. Each CDR3 is given with its conserved first and last residue. D genes are given only for firm matches. Clone size is shown for a subset of rows, as once, few, many or a class of expanded clone.

NA	NA	TRBJ2-7	TRBV2	TGTGCCAGCAGTGAAAGGCGGGACTGGAGAAACTACGAGCAGTACTTC	CASSERRDWRNYEQYF
NA	NA	TRBJ2-5	TRBV2	TGTGCCAGCAGTGAGGGGGGAGCTTCGGGAGCCGAAGAGACCCAGTACTTC	CASSEGGASGAEETQYF
NA	NA	TRBJ2-1	TRBV15	TGTGCCACCGGAGCCCAATACAATGAGCAGTTCTTC	CATGAQYNEQFF
few	TRBD1	TRBJ1-5	TRBV11-2	TGTGCCAGCAGCTTGAAGGGGGCTCCCAATCAGCCCCAGCATTTT	CASSLKGAPNQPQHF
NA	TRBD2	TRBJ2-3	TRBV13	TGTGCCAGCAGCTGGGGACTAAAGATAGATACGCAGTATTTT	CASSWGLKIDTQYF
few	NA	TRBJ1-5	TRBV30	TGTGCCTGGAGTGTAGCGGGCAATCAGCCCCAGCATTTT	CAWSVAGNQPQHF
few	NA	TRBJ2-7	TRBV20-1	TGCAGTGCTAGACAGGGTTACGAGCAGTACTTC	CSARQGYEQYF
once	NA	TRBJ2-7	TRBV5-6	TGTGCCAGCAGCCCGACAGGCCCTAAGGGTTACGAGCAGTACTTC	CASSPTGPKGYEQYF
NA	NA	TRBJ2-7	TRBV4-1	TGCGCCAGCAGCCAAGTATGGCTAGCTGGTGGGAGTTATACCTACGAGCAGTACTTC	CASSQVWLAGGSYTYEQYF
once	NA	TRBJ1-2	TRBV6-1	TGTGCCAGCAGTGCGGGACTAAACTATGGCTACACCTTC	CASSAGLNYGYTF
NA	TRBD1	TRBJ2-7	TRBV27	TGTGCCAGCAGTCTCACAGGGGGCTACGAGCAGTACTTC	CASSLTGGYEQYF
NA	NA	TRBJ1-1	TRBV23-1	TGCGCCAGCAGTCAATCAGAGAAACAGGGTTCTGAAGCTTTCTTT	CASSQSEKQGSEAFF
NA	NA	TRBJ2-7	TRBV4-1	TGCGCCAGCAGCCAACGGGACTCTCTGTCCTACGAGCAGTACTTC	CASSQRDSLSYEQYF
NA	TRBD2	TRBJ2-7	TRBV5-1	TGCGCCAGCAGCTTGTTTAGCGGGAGTTGGATTTACGAGCAGTACTTC	CASSLFSGSWIYEQYF
NA	NA	TRBJ1-1	TRBV28	TGTGCCAGCAGTCCCGCGACAGTCATGACCACTGAAGCTTTCTTT	CASSPATVMTTEAFF
NA	TRBD2	TRBJ2-1	TRBV28	TGTGCCAGCAGTCCCCGACTAGCGGACCCCTCCTACAATGAGCAGTTCTTC	CASSPRLADPSYNEQFF
NA	TRBD1	TRBJ1-5	TRBV19	TGTGCCAGTAGTCCCAAAGTCGACAGGGCTCAGCCCCAGCATTTT	CASSPKVDRAQPQHF
NA	TRBD1	TRBJ1-2	TRBV6-6	TGTGCCAGCAGTTCGTGGACAGGGAAATTTGTCTATGGCTACACCTTC	CASSSWTGKFVYGYTF
NA	TRBD1	TRBJ1-5	TRBV15	TGTGCCACCAGCGCAGGGACAGCAGCGCAGCCCCAGCATTTT	CATSAGTAAQPQHF
NA	NA	TRBJ2-7	TRBV2	TGTGCCAGCAGTGAAACGTCGCGGAGATCCTACGAGCAGTACTTC	CASSETSRRSYEQYF
NA	TRBD2	TRBJ2-7	TRBV9	TGTGCCAGCAGCCCCGGCTGGGCTAGCGGGAGGAAATACGAGCAGTACTTC	CASSPGWASGRKYEQYF
NA	TRBD2	TRBJ2-3	TRBV11-2	TGTGCCAGCAGCTTAGATATGAGCGGGAGGGCCCCGCGAAGCACAGATACGCAGTATTTT	CASSLDMSGRAPRSTDTQYF
NA	NA	TRBJ2-2	TRBV5-1	TGCGCCAGCAGCTTGGACAGGGCGGTCACCGGGGAGCTGTTTTTT	CASSLDRAVTGELFF
NA	NA	TRBJ1-1	TRBV28	TGTGCCAGCAGTTTACCGGGGAACACTGAAGCTTTCTTT	CASSLPGNTEAFF
NA	NA	TRBJ1-1	TRBV7-9	TGTGCCGTAGAGGCGGGGGCGATCGACACTGAAGCTTTCTTT	CAVEAGAIDTEAFF
NA	NA	TRBJ2-1	TRBV7-8	TGTGCCAGCAGCTTAAGTCGGTTGGCGGGGTCCTACAATGAGCAGTTCTTC	CASSLSRLAGSYNEQFF
NA	TRBD1	TRBJ2-3	TRBV5-1	TGCGCCAGCAGCTTGCGGGACAGGACAGATACGCAGTATTTT	CASSLRDRTDTQYF
NA	TRBD1	TRBJ2-7	TRBV27	TGTGCCAGCAGTTTGGCAGGGGGCAGTATCTACGAGCAGTACTTC	CASSLAGGSIYEQYF
NA	NA	TRBJ1-6	TRBV2	TGTGCCACTGAGTCGAGGTCCTATAATTCACCCCTCCACTTT	CATESRSYNSPLHF
once	TRBD2	TRBJ2-7	TRBV4-2	TGTGCCAGCAGCCAAGACGTTGCCCCGCGATCGGGACTAGCCTACGAGCAGTACTTC	CASSQDVAPRSGLAYEQYF
NA	NA	TRBJ1-1	TRBV20-1	TGCAGTGCGGGGGGGTACACTGAAGCTTTCTTT	CSAGGYTEAFF
NA	NA	TRBJ2-1	TRBV5-1	TGCGCCAGCAGCTTGGACGATAGCTCCTACAATGAGCAGTTCTTC	CASSLDDSSYNEQFF
few	NA	TRBJ1-5	TRBV2	TGTGCCAGCTCAGATTCTCGTGTTCAGCCCCAGCATTTT	CASSDSRVQPQHF
NA	NA	TRBJ2-2	TRBV6-4	TGTGCCAGCAGTGACGAAGTGGGAGCCACCGGGGAGCTGTTTTTT	CASSDEVGATGELFF
NA	NA	TRBJ2-1	TRBV7-8	TGTGCCAGCGTAGGGGGGGCCAGCTCCTACAATGAGCAGTTCTTC	CASVGGASSYNEQFF
NA	NA	TRBJ2-5	TRBV18	TGTGCCAGCTCGAGGCGGACTCAAGAGACCCAGTACTTC	CASSRRTQETQYF
NA	NA	TRBJ2-3	TRBV28	TGTGCCAGCAATTTTAATGGGGACAAGACAGATACGCAGTATTTT	CASNFNGDKTDTQYF
few	NA	TRBJ1-2	TRBV25-1	TGTGCCAGCAGGAGGACTGAAGACTATGGCTACACCTTC	CASRRTEDYGYTF
NA	TRBD2	TRBJ2-3	TRBV4-3	TGCGCCAGCAGCCAAGAAACTAGCGGGAGGGGCTCAGATACGCAGTATTTT	CASSQETSGRGSDTQYF
NA	NA	TRBJ1-1	TRBV6-5	TGTGCCAGCGGCCCGAGGGCTAGCACTGAAGCTTTCTTT	CASGPRASTEAFF
NA	TRBD2	TRBJ2-7	TRBV28	TGTGCCAGCAGTTTACGGACTAGCGGAAGCTCCTACGAGCAGTACTTC	CASSLRTSGSSYEQYF
once	TRBD2	TRBJ2-2	TRBV5-4	TGTGCCAGCAACCAACTAGCGGGAGGGCCCGGGGAGCTGTTTTTT	CASNQLAGGPGELFF
NA	TRBD2	TRBJ2-1	TRBV5-6	TGTGCCAGCAGCCCGGGGACTAGCGGGAGTCCACGCAATGAGCAGTTCTTC	CASSPGTSGSPRNEQFF
NA	NA	TRBJ2-7	TRBV28	TGTGCCAGCATTAAGAGGGGGTGGGCCTACGAGCAGTACTTC	CASIKRGWAYEQYF
NA	TRBD2	TRBJ2-7	TRBV19	TGTGCCAGTAGTATTCAAGCGGGAGTATACGAGCAGTACTTC	CASSIQAGVYEQYF
NA	NA	TRBJ2-2	TRBV19	TGTGCCAGTAACGCGTACGGGGCCGGGGAGCTGTTTTTT	CASNAYGAGELFF
NA	NA	TRBJ1-4	TRBV7-9	TGTGCCAGCAGCTTAAGGGAGATGGGCCCAACTAATGAAAAACTGTTTTTT	CASSLREMGPTNEKLFF
NA	TRBD1	TRBJ1-4	TRBV25-1	TGTGCCAGCAGTGGGAGACAGGGGCGTGAAAAACTGTTTTTT	CASSGRQGREKLFF
NA	TRBD1	TRBJ1-1	TRBV6-5	TGTGCCAGCAGTTACGGGGCGGACAGGGAAGCTTTCTTT	CASSYGADREAFF
NA	TRBD1	TRBJ1-6	TRBV2	TGTGCCAGCAGTACCGGGACAGGGAGAAAATATAATTCACCCCTCCACTTT	CASSTGTGRKYNSPLHF
NA	NA	TRBJ1-5	TRBV19	TGTGCCAGTAGTATCGCAGCTGGCAGGGGCAATCAGCCCCAGCATTTT	CASSIAAGRGNQPQHF
once	TRBD2	TRBJ2-7	TRBV6-4	TGTGCCAGCAGTGACTTGGGACTAGCGGGAGGGTACGAGCAGTACTTC	CASSDLGLAGGYEQYF
few	NA	TRBJ2-7	TRBV5-1	TGCGCCAGCAGCTTGGTCGGGCGGGGCGAGCAGTACTTC	CASSLVGRGEQYF
many	NA	TRBJ1-2	TRBV4-3	TGCGCCAGCAGCCAAGATTCGGGATTCCCTAACTATGGCTACACCTTC	CASSQDSGFPNYGYTF